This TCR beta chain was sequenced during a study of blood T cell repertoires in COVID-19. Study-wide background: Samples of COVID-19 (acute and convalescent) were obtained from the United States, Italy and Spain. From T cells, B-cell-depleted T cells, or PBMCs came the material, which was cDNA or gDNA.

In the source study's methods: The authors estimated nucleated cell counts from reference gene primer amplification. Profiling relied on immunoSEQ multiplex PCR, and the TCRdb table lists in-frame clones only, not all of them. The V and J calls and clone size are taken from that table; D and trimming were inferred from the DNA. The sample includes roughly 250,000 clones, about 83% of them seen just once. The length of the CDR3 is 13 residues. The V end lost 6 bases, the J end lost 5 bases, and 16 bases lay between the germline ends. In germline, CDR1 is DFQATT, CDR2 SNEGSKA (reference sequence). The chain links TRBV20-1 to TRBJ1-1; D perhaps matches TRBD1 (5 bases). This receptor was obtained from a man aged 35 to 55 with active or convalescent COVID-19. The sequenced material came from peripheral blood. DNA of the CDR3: TGCAGTGCCAGTCAGGGTTTCTGGACTGAAGCTTTCTTT. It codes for CSASQGFWTEAFF.